Listed below are T cell receptor beta chains from one sample, sequenced in a study of CD8 T cells in ankylosing spondylitis. TCRdb re-analysed the 5' RACE reads in MiXCR, keeping a single row per CDR3 protein. The sample yields 350,000 to 450,000 distinct CDR3 sequences, 20% to 25% seen once. Material for sequencing was blood, either unsorted or a sorted T cell fraction (not recorded which). These receptors all stem from a male donor with ankylosing spondylitis or in good health (not recorded which). CDR3s include the opening cysteine and the closing phenylalanine or tryptophan. The D gene is left open where the match is weak. For some rows the clone size is stated as once, few or many, or as a class when expanded; others skip it.

V gene,clone size,J gene,D gene,CDR3 protein,CDR3 DNA
TRBV2,-,TRBJ2-7,-,CASSIEYEQYF,TGTGCCAGCAGTATCGAGTACGAGCAGTACTTC
TRBV13,-,TRBJ2-7,-,CASSAGTGLSYEQYF,TGTGCCAGCAGCGCAGGGACCGGGCTCTCCTACGAGCAGTACTTC
TRBV5-8,-,TRBJ2-7,TRBD2,CASSWAGGGEQYF,TGTGCCAGCAGCTGGGCGGGAGGTGGCGAGCAGTACTTC
TRBV27,few,TRBJ2-1,TRBD1,CASSLFDGQGRYNEQFF,TGTGCCAGCAGTTTATTTGACGGACAGGGGCGCTACAATGAGCAGTTCTTC
TRBV29-1,-,TRBJ1-5,TRBD1,CSAGRGQGVRHQPQHF,TGCAGCGCGGGACGGGGACAGGGGGTCAGGCATCAGCCCCAGCATTTT
TRBV10-2,-,TRBJ1-1,-,CASSESGSAEAFF,TGCGCCAGCAGTGAGTCGGGCAGCGCTGAAGCTTTCTTT
TRBV4-2,-,TRBJ1-2,-,CASSQDVLMTEQYGYTF,TGTGCCAGCAGCCAAGATGTGCTAATGACAGAACAATATGGCTACACCTTC
TRBV7-9,many,TRBJ2-7,TRBD1,CASSTGTGVEQYF,TGTGCCAGCAGCACCGGGACAGGGGTCGAGCAGTACTTC
TRBV20-1,-,TRBJ2-1,TRBD2,CSATRAGGQNEQFF,TGCAGTGCTACGCGAGCGGGGGGTCAGAATGAGCAGTTCTTC
TRBV21-1,-,TRBJ2-6,-,CASSLPGRVGANVLTF,TGTGCCAGCAGCCTTCCCGGGAGAGTTGGGGCCAACGTCCTGACTTTC
TRBV2,-,TRBJ2-1,-,CASSVWGDPYNEQFF,TGTGCCAGCAGCGTATGGGGGGACCCCTACAATGAGCAGTTCTTC
TRBV28,-,TRBJ2-6,-,CASRPDSSGANVLTF,TGTGCCAGCAGACCGGACAGCTCTGGGGCCAACGTCCTGACTTTC
TRBV24-1,-,TRBJ2-5,TRBD2,CATSDSVTRGENQETQYF,TGTGCCACCAGTGATTCAGTTACGCGGGGGGAGAACCAAGAGACCCAGTACTTC
TRBV29-1,few,TRBJ2-5,-,CSVEDLPDTLQETQYF,TGCAGCGTTGAAGATCTCCCGGACACACTGCAAGAGACCCAGTACTTC
TRBV10-3,-,TRBJ1-1,-,CAISEGVPTEAFF,TGTGCCATCAGTGAGGGGGTCCCCACTGAAGCTTTCTTT
TRBV6-1,-,TRBJ2-7,-,CASRVGPRAQQYF,TGTGCCAGCAGAGTAGGACCGCGGGCCCAGCAGTACTTC
TRBV7-9,few,TRBJ2-3,TRBD2,CASSLGTSRPDTQYF,TGTGCCAGCAGCTTAGGGACTAGTCGGCCGGATACGCAGTATTTT